This T cell receptor (beta chain) derives from a study of blood T cell repertoires in COVID-19. Using immunoSEQ multiplex PCR, the repertoire was profiled, and TCRdb retains in-frame clones only, with some absent. The top ten clones hold about 6% of a sample with about 130,000 clones, around 73% of them seen once. Each recovered donor of Cohort 3 presented with two negative PCRs, clearance, or symptom resolution. CDR1 and CDR2 (germline): SGHKS, YYEKEE (reference sequence). The ends were cut back, 2 bases at V and 4 bases at J, with 13 bases in the middle. This CDR3 spans 15 amino acids. This TCR derives from a woman in her fifties or sixties who had recovered from COVID-19. The chain couples TRBV5-5 to TRBJ1-5; D not certain. Sequencing input: PBMCs or T cells enriched from blood (not recorded which). The CDR3 is CASSFWLQANQPQHF. For the CDR3, the DNA is TGTGCCAGCAGCTTTTGGTTGCAGGCGAATCAGCCCCAGCATTTT.